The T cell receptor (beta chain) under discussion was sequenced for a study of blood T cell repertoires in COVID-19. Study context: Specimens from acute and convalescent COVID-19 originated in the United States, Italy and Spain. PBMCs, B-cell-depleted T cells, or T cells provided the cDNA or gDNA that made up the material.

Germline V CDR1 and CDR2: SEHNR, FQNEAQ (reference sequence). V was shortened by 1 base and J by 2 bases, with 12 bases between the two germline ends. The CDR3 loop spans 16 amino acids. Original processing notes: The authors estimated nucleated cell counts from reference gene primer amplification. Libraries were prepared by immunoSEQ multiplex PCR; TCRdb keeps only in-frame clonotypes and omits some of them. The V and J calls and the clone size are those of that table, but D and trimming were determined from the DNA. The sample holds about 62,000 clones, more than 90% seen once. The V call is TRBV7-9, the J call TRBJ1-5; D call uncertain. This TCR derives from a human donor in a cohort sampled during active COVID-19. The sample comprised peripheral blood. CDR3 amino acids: CASSLDSWAGNQPQHF. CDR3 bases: TGTGCCAGCAGCTTAGATAGTTGGGCTGGCAATCAGCCCCAGCATTTT. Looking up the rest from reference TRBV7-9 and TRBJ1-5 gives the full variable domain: DTGVSQNPRHKITKRGQNVTFRCDPISEHNRLYWYRQTLGQGPEFLTYFQNEAQLEKSRLLSDRFSAERPKGSFSTLEIQRTEQGDSAMYLCASSLDSWAGNQPQHFGDGTRLSIL.